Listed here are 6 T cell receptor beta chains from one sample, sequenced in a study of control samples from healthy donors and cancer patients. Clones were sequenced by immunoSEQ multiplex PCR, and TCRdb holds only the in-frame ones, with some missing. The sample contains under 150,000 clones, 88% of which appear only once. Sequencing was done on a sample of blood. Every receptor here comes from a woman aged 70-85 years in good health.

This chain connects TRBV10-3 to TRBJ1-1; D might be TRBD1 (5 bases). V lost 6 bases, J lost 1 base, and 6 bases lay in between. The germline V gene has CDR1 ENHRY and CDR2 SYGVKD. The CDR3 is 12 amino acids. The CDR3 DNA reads TGTGCCATCAGCAGGGAGAACACTGAAGCTTTCTTT. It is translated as CAISRENTEAFF.

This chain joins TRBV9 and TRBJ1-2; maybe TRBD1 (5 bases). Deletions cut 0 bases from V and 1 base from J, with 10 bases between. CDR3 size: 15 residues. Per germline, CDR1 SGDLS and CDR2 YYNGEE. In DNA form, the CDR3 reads TGTGCCAGCAGCGTAGGGTCAGGGAATAACTATGGCTACACCTTC. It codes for CASSVGSGNNYGYTF.

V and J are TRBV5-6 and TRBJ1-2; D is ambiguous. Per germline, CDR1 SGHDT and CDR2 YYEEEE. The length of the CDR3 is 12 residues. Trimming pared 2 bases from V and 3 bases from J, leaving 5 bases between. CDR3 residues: CASSLFYYGYTF. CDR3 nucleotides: TGTGCCAGCAGCTTATTCTACTATGGCTACACCTTC. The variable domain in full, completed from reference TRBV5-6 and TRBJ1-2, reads DAGVTQSPTHLIKTRGQQVTLRCSPKSGHDTVSWYQQALGQGPQFIFQYYEEEERQRGNFPDRFSGHQFPNYSSELNVNALLLGDSALYLCASSLFYYGYTFGSGTRLTVV.

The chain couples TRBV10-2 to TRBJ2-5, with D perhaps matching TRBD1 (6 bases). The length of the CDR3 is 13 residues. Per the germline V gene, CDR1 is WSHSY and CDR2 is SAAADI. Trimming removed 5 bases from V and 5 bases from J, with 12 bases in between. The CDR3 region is CASSPRDKETQYF. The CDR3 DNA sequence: TGCGCCAGCAGTCCAAGGGACAAGGAGACCCAGTACTTC.

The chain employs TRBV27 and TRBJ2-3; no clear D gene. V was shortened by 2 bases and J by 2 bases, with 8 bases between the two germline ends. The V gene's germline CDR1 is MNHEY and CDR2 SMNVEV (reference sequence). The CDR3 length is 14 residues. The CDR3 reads CASSLLEATDTQYF. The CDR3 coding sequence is TGTGCCAGCAGTTTACTTGAAGCCACAGATACGCAGTATTTT.

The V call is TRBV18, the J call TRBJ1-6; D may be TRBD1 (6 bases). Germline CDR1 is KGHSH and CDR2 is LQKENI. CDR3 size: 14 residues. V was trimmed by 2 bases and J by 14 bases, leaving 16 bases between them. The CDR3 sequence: CASSPRQGPPSLHF. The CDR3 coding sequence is TGTGCCAGCTCACCAAGGCAGGGGCCCCCGTCCCTCCACTTT.